These 2 T cell receptor beta chains came from one sample sequenced in a study of cytomegalovirus exposure and HLA in healthy donors. This PCR relied on a set of 60 Vbeta primers and 13 Jbeta primers. Clones were read by immunoSEQ multiplex PCR, and TCRdb kept only the in-frame ones, dropping some. The table includes over 150,000 clones, more than 80% detected once. The sequenced sample was PBMCs. The source of these receptors is a man aged 18 to 29 in good health and CMV-seronegative.

Turning to this clone: The sample contains more than one DNA sequence encoding this CDR3. The chain is built from TRBV7-2 and TRBJ2-7; no definite D call. Trimming removed 5 bases from V and 0 bases from J, with 5 bases in between. Germline CDR1 SGHTA, CDR2 FQGNSA. The CDR3 sequence is 12 residues long. CDR3 in DNA: TGTGCCAGCAGCCCCTCCTCCTACGAGCAGTACTTC. Its translation: CASSPSSYEQYF. Drawing the rest from reference TRBV7-2 and TRBJ2-7, the complete variable domain is GAGVSQSPSNKVTEKGKDVELRCDPISGHTALYWYRQSLGQGLEFLIYFQGNSAPDKSGLPSDRFSAERTGGSVSTLTIQRTQQEDSAVYLCASSPSSYEQYFGPGTRLTVT.

The chain combines TRBV25-1 with TRBJ2-7; 9 bases are a match to TRBD1. Losses at the gene ends were 3 bases for V and 3 bases for J; bases not matched to a gene: 6. The CDR3 sequence is 15 residues long. The germline CDR1 and CDR2 sequences are MGHDK and SYGVNS. The CDR3: CASSDPGTGLYEQYF. CDR3 in DNA: TGTGCCAGCAGTGATCCCGGGACAGGGCTCTACGAGCAGTACTTC.